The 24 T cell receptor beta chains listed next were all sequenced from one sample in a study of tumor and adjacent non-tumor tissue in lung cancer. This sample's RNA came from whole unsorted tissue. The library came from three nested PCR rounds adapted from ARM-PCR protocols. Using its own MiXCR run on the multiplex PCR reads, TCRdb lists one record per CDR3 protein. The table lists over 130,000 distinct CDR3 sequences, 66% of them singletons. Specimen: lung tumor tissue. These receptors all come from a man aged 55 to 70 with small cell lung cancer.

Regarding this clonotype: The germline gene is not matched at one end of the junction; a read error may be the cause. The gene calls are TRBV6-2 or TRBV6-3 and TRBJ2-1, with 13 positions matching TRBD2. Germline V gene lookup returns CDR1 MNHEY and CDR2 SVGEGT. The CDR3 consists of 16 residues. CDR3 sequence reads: CVSGYSRTSGSIEQFF. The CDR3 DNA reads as TGTGTCAGCGGTTACTCGAGGACTAGCGGGAGTATTGAGCAGTTCTTC.

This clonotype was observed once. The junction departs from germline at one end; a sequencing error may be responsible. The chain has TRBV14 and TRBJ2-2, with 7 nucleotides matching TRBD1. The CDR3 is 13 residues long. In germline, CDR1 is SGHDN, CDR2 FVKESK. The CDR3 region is CPSRGQGAGELFF. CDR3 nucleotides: TGTCCCAGCAGAGGTCAGGGGGCCGGGGAGCTGTTTTTT.

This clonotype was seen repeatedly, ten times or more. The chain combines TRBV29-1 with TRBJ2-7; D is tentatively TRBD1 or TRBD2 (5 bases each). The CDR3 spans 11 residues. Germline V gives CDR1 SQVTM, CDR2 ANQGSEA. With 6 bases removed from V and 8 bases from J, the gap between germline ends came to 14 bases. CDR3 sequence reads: CSVQGAWKQYF. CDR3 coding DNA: TGCAGCGTCCAGGGAGCCTGGAAGCAGTACTTC.

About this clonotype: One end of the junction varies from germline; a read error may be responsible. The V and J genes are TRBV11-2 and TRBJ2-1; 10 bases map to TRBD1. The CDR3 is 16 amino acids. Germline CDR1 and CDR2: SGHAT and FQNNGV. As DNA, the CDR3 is TGTGCCAACAGCTTAACGGGACAGGGGACCTACAATGAACAGTTCTTC. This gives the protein CANSLTGQGTYNEQFF.

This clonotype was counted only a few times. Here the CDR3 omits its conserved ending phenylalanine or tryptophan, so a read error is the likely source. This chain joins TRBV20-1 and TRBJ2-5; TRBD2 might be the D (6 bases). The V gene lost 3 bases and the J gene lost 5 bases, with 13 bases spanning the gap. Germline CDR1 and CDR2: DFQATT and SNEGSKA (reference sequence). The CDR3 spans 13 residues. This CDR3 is CSASISGGETQYL. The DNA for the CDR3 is TGCAGTGCTAGTATTAGCGGTGGGGAGACCCAGTACCTC.

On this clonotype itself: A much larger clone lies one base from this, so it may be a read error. Here the CDR3 reads CASRPSRGARNTGELFF. In DNA form, the CDR3 reads TGTGCCAGCAGGCCATCACGTGGGGCGAGAAACACCGGGGAGCTGTTTTTT. This chain joins TRBV6-2 or TRBV6-3 and TRBJ2-2, with a weak D call TRBD1 (5 bases). The length of the CDR3 is 17 residues. The V end was cut by 6 bases, the J end by 2 bases, with 19 bases between. Germline assignment: CDR1 MNHEY and CDR2 SVGEGT.

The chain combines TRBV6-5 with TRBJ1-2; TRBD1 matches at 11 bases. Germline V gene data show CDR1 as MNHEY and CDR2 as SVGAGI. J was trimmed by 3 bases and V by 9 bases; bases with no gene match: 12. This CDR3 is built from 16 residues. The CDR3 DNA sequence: TGTGCCAGAAATTATAGAAGGACAGGGGGCCACTATGGCTACACCTTC. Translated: CARNYRRTGGHYGYTF.

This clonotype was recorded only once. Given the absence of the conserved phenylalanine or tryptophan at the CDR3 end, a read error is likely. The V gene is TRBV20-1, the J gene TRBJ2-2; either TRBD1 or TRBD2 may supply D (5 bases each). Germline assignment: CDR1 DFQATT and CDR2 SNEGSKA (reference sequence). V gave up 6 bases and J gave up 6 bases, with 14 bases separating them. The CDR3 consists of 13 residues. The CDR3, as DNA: TGCAGTGCCCCGGGACCCTACGCCGGGGAGCTGTTTTCT. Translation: CSAPGPYAGELFS.

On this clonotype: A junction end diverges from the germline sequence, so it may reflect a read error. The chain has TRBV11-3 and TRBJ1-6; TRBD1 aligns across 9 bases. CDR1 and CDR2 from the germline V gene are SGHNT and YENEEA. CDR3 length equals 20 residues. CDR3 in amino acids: CASSQHRDRVSTRTNSSLRF. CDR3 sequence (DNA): TGTGCCAGCAGCCAGCACCGGGACAGGGTCTCCACACGAACAAATTCATCCCTCCGCTTT.

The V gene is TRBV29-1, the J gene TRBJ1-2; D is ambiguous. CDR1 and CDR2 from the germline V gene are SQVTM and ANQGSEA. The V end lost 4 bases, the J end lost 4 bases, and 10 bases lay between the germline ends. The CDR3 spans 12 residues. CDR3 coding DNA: TGCAGCGTTGTTGACGGCAGCTATGGCTACACCTTC. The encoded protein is CSVVDGSYGYTF.

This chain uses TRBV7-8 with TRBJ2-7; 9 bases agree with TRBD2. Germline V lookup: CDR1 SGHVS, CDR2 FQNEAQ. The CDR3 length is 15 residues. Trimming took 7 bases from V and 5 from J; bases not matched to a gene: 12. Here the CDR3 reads CASTKGLAGINEQYF. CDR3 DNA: TGTGCCAGCACCAAGGGGCTAGCGGGAATTAACGAGCAGTACTTC.

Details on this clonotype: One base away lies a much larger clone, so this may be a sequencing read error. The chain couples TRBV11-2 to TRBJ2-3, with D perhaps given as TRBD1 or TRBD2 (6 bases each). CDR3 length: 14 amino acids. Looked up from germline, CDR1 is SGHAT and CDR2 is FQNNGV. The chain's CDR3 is CASSLGRDTDTEYF. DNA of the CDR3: TGTGCCAGCAGCTTGGGGCGGGACACAGATACGGAGTATTTT. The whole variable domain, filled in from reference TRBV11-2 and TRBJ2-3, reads EAGVAQSPRYKIIEKRQSVAFWCNPISGHATLYWYQQILGQGPKLLIQFQNNGVVDDSQLPKDRFSAERLKGVDSTLKIQPAKLEDSAVYLCASSLGRDTDTEYFGPGTRLTVL.

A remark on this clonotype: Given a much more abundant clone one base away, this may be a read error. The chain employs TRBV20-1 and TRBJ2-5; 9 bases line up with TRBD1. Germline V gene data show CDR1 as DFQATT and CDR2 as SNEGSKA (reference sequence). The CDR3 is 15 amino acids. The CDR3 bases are TGCAGTGCTGCTGCATCTACAGGGGGCGCAGAGAACCAGTACTTC. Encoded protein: CSAAASTGGAENQYF.

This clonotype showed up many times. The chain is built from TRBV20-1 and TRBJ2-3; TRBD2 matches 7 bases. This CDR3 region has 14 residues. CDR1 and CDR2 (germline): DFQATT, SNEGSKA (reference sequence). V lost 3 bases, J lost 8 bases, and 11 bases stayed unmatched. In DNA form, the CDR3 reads TGCAGTGCTAGCTTTCTTGCGGGAGAGGGTACGCAGTATTTT. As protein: CSASFLAGEGTQYF.

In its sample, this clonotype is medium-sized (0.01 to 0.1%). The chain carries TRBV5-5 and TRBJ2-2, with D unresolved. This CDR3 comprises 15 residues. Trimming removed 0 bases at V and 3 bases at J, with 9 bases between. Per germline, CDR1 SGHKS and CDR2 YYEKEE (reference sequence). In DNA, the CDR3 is TGTGCCAGCAGCTTGGTACAGTCGGACACCGGGGAGCTGTTTTTT. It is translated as CASSLVQSDTGELFF.

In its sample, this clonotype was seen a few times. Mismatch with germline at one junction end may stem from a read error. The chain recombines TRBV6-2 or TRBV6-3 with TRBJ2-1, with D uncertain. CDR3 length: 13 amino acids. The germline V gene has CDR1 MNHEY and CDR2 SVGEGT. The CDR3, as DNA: TGTGCCGGCAGTTACTCGAGTGGGAATGAGCAGTTCTTC. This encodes CAGSYSSGNEQFF.

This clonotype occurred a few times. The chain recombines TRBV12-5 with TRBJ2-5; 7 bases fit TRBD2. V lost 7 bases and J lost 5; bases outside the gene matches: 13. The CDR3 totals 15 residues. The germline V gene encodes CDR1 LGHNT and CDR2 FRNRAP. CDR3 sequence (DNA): TGTGCTAGTGCGCCCCCGTCGGGGGGTGCCGAGACCCAGTACTTC. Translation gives CASAPPSGGAETQYF. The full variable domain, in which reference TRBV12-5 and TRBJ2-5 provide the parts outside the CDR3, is DARVTQTPRHKVTEMGQEVTMRCQPILGHNTVFWYRQTMMQGLELLAYFRNRAPLDDSGMPKDRFSAEMPDATLATLKIQPSEPRDSAVYFCASAPPSGGAETQYFGPGTRLLVL.

Written as DNA, the CDR3 is TGTGCCAGCAGTAAAACAGGGTATGACAATCAGCCCCAGCATTTT. This translates into CASSKTGYDNQPQHF. The chain is built from TRBV6-1 and TRBJ1-5; tentative D call: TRBD1 (6 bases). V lost 5 bases and J 3 bases, leaving 14 bases between the germline ends. The CDR3 length is 15 residues. Germline V gives CDR1 MNHNS, CDR2 SASEGT.

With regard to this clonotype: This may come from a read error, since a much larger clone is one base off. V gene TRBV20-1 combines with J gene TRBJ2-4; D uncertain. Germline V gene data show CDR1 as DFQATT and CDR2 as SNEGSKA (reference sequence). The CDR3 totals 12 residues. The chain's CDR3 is CSATPHGDIEYF. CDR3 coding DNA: TGCAGTGCTACCCCCCACGGTGACATTGAGTACTTC.

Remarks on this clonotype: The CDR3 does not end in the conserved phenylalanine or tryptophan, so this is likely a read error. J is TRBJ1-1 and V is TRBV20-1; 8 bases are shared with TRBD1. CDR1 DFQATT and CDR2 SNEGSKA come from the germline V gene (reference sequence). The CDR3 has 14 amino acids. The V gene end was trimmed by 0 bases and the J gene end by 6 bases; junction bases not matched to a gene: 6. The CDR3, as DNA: TGCAGTGCTAGAGAGGCAGGGGGCAGCCCTGAAGCTTTCTTA. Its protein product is CSAREAGGSPEAFL.

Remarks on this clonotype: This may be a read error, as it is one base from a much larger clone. The CDR3 protein is CANSQAGTGDNEQFF. CDR3 sequence (DNA): TGTGCCAACAGCCAAGCAGGAACAGGGGACAATGAGCAGTTCTTC. V gene TRBV14 combines with J gene TRBJ2-1; TRBD1 agrees at 7 bases. The CDR3 is 15 residues long. The V gene's germline CDR1 is SGHDN and CDR2 FVKESK.

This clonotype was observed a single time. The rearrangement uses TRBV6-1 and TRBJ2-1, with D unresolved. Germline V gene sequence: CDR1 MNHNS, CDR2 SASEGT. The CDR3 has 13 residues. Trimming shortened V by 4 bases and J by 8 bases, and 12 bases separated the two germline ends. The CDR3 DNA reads TGTGCCAGCAGTGTCTCGCGCCTCGATGAGCAGTTCTTC. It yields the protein CASSVSRLDEQFF.

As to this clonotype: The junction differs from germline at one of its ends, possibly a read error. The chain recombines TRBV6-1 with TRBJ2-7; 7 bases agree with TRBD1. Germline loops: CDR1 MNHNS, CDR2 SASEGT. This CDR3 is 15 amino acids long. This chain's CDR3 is CASSERDSHTYEEYF. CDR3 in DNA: TGTGCCAGCAGTGAAAGGGACAGCCACACCTACGAGGAGTACTTC.

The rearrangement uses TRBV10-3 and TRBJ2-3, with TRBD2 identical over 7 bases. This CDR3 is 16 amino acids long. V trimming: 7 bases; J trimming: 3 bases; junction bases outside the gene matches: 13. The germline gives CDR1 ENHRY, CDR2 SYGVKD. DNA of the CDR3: TGTGCCATCAACCCTTCAAGCGGGGCGGGAACAGATACGCAGTATTTT. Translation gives CAINPSSGAGTDTQYF.